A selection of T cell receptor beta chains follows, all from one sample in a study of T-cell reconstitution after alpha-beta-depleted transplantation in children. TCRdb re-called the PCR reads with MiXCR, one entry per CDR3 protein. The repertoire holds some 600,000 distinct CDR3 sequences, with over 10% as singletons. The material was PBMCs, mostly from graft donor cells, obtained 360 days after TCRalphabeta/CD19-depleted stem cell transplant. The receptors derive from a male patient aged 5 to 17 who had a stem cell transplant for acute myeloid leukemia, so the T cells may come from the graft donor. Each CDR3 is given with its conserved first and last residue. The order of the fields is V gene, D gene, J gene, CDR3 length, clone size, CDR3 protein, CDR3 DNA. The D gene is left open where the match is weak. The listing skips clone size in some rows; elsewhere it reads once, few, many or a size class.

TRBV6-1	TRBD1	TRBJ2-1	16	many	CASSRPGQSSYNEQFF	TGTGCCAGCAGTAGGCCGGGACAGAGCTCCTACAATGAGCAGTTCTTC
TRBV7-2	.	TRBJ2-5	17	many	CASSGTGVSALQETQYF	TGTGCCAGCAGCGGTACCGGGGTCTCGGCCCTCCAAGAGACCCAGTACTTC
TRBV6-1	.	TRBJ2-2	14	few	CASNRELVNGELFF	TGTGCCAGCAACAGGGAATTGGTTAACGGGGAGCTGTTTTTT
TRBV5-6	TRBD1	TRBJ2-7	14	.	CASSLTGVMYEQYF	TGTGCCAGCAGCTTGACAGGGGTGATGTACGAGCAGTACTTC
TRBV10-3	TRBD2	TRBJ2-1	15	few	CAISEFTGTTNEQFF	TGTGCCATCAGTGAGTTTACCGGGACTACAAATGAGCAGTTCTTC
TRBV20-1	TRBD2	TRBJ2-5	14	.	CSLGLAGGGETQYF	TGCAGTCTGGGACTAGCGGGAGGCGGGGAGACCCAGTACTTC
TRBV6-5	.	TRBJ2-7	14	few	CASSYGRLSYEQYF	TGTGCCAGCAGTTACGGGCGGCTCTCCTACGAGCAGTACTTC
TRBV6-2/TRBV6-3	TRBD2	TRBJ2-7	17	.	CASSYLWTSGTSYEQYF	TGTGCCAGCAGTTACTTATGGACTAGCGGGACCTCCTACGAGCAGTACTTC
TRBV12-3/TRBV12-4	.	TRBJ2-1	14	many	CASSLGLLVNEQFF	TGTGCCAGCAGTTTGGGACTCCTGGTGAATGAGCAGTTCTTC
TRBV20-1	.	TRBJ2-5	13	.	CSARSQPPETQYF	TGCAGTGCTAGAAGCCAGCCTCCAGAGACCCAGTACTTC
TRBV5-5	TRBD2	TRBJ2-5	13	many	CASLKAGVETQYF	TGTGCCAGTTTGAAAGCGGGAGTAGAGACCCAGTACTTC
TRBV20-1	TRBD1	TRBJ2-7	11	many	CSAQTGREQYF	TGCAGTGCACAGACAGGGCGGGAGCAGTACTTC
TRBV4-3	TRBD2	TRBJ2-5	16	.	CASSLRTSAHQETQYF	TGCGCCAGCAGCCTCCGGACTAGCGCCCACCAAGAGACCCAGTACTTC
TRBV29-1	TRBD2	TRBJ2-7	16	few	CSVAAGLAGSSYEQYF	TGCAGCGTGGCCGCGGGACTAGCGGGAAGCTCCTACGAGCAGTACTTC
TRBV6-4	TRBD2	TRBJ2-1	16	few	CASSDSASGSLNEQFF	TGTGCCAGCAGTGACTCGGCTAGCGGGAGTCTCAATGAGCAGTTCTTC
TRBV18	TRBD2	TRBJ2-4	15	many	CASSFGTSGRNIQYF	TGTGCCAGCTCTTTTGGGACTAGCGGCAGGAACATTCAGTACTTC
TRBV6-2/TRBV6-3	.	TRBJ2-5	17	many	CASSYSRTWSRQETQYF	TGTGCCAGCAGTTACTCTCGGACTTGGAGTAGACAAGAGACCCAGTACTTC
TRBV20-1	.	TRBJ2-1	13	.	CSAGKFPNNEQFF	TGCAGTGCTGGTAAATTCCCTAACAATGAGCAGTTCTTC
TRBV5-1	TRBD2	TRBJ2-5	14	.	CASSHLAGDETQYF	TGCGCCAGCAGTCATCTAGCGGGAGATGAGACCCAGTACTTC
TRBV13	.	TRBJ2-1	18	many	CASGTPSGRDLGYNEQFF	TGTGCCAGCGGAACCCCATCCGGTCGGGACCTGGGGTACAATGAGCAGTTCTTC
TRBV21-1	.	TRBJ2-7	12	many	CASTDPSYEQYF	TGTGCCAGCACCGACCCTTCCTACGAGCAGTACTTC
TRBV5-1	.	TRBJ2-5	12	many	CASSLGLETQYF	TGCGCCAGCAGCTTGGGCTTAGAGACCCAGTACTTC
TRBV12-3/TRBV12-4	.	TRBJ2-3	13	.	CASSFPFSDTQYF	TGTGCCAGCAGTTTCCCTTTCTCGGATACGCAGTATTTT
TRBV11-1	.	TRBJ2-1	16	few	CASSLAGSGMYNEQFF	TGTGCCAGCAGCTTAGCGGGAAGCGGAATGTACAATGAGCAGTTCTTC
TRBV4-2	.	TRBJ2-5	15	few	CASSQDEAGQETQYF	TGTGCCAGCAGCCAAGATGAGGCAGGACAAGAGACCCAGTACTTC
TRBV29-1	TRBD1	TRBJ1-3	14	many	CSVVRQGIGNTIYF	TGCAGCGTTGTGCGACAGGGGATTGGAAACACCATATATTTT
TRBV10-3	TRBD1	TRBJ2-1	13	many	CAITRQGLDEQFF	TGTGCCATCACTAGACAGGGGTTGGATGAGCAGTTCTTC
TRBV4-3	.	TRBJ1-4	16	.	CASSQDEGGLGEKLFF	TGCGCCAGCAGCCAAGACGAGGGAGGGTTGGGTGAAAAACTGTTTTTT
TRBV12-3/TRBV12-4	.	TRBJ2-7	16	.	CASSLGPADNSYEQYF	TGTGCCAGCAGTTTGGGGCCAGCGGACAACTCCTACGAGCAGTACTTC
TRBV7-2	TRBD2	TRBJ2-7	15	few	CASSPGGDSSFEQYF	TGTGCCAGCAGCCCGGGAGGGGACTCCTCTTTCGAGCAGTACTTC
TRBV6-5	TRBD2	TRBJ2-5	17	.	CASSYPKLAGDQETQYF	TGTGCCAGCAGTTACCCTAAATTAGCGGGGGACCAAGAGACCCAGTACTTC
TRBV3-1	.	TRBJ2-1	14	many	CASSQVGENNEQFF	TGTGCCAGCAGCCAAGTAGGCGAGAACAATGAGCAGTTCTTC
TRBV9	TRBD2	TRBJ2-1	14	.	CASGRLAFGDEQFF	TGTGCCAGCGGGAGACTAGCGTTTGGGGATGAGCAGTTCTTC
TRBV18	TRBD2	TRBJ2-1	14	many	CASLTSGSHNEQFF	TGTGCCAGCCTGACTAGCGGGAGCCACAATGAGCAGTTCTTC
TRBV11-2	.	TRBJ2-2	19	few	CASSLRANRLVFEAGELFF	TGTGCCAGCAGCTTACGGGCCAACAGACTGGTATTCGAGGCCGGGGAGCTGTTTTTT
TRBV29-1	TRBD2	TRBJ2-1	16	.	CSVETRGLAGYNEQFF	TGCAGCGTTGAAACCCGGGGACTAGCGGGATACAATGAGCAGTTCTTC
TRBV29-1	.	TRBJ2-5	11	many	CSVEIQETQYF	TGCAGCGTTGAGATACAAGAGACCCAGTACTTC
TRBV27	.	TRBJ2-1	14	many	CASSLVGGRNEQFF	TGTGCCAGCAGTTTAGTGGGGGGGCGCAATGAGCAGTTCTTC
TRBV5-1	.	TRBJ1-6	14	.	CASSLIIEDSPLHF	TGCGCCAGCAGCCTAATAATTGAGGATTCACCCCTCCACTTT
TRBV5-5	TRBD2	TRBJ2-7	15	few	CASSWTSGRKNEQYF	TGTGCCAGCAGCTGGACTAGCGGGAGAAAAAACGAGCAGTACTTC
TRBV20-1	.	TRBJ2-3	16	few	CSARRRVGGARDTQYF	TGCAGTGCTAGACGGCGTGTGGGGGGCGCGAGAGATACGCAGTATTTT
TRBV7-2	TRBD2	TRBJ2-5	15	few	CASSLKAGRVETQYF	TGTGCCAGCAGCTTGAAAGCGGGAAGGGTGGAGACCCAATACTTC
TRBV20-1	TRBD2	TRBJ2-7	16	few	CSAGIRASGITYEQYF	TGCAGTGCTGGGATACGTGCTAGCGGGATCACCTACGAGCAGTACTTC
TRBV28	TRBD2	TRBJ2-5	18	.	CASSIIPWTSGRGETQYF	TGTGCCAGCAGTATAATACCGTGGACTAGCGGGAGAGGCGAGACCCAGTACTTC
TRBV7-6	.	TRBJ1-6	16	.	CASSLAGGQGNSPLHF	TGTGCCAGCAGCTTAGCCGGGGGGCAGGGGAATTCACCCCTCCACTTT
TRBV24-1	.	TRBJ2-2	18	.	CATSDLSGLGGRTGELFF	TGTGCCACCAGTGATTTATCGGGCCTCGGGGGGCGGACCGGGGAGCTGTTTTTT
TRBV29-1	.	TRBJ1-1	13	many	CSVQHRVKAEAFF	TGCAGCGTTCAACACAGGGTCAAGGCTGAAGCTTTCTTT
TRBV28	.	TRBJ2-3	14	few	CATVAEPSTDTQYF	TGTGCCACCGTAGCGGAGCCTAGCACAGATACGCAGTATTTT
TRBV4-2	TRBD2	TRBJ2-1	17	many	CASSQSNLAVLDNEQFF	TGTGCCAGCAGCCAATCTAACCTAGCGGTATTGGACAATGAGCAGTTCTTC
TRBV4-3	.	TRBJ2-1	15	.	CASSQVQRDHNEQFF	TGCGCCAGCAGCCAAGTGCAGAGGGATCACAATGAGCAGTTCTTC
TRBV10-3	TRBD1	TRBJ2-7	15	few	CAISVAGGFSYEQYF	TGTGCCATCAGTGTTGCAGGGGGCTTCTCCTACGAGCAGTACTTC
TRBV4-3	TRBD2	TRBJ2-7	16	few	CASSQARTSRRYEQYF	TGCGCCAGCAGCCAAGCTCGGACTAGCCGCCGGTACGAGCAGTACTTC
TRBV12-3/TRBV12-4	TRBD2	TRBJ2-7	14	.	CASSQSGGSYEQYF	TGTGCCAGCAGTCAGTCGGGGGGCTCCTACGAGCAGTACTTC
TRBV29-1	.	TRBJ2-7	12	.	CSVGWQSYEQYF	TGCAGCGTTGGATGGCAGTCCTACGAGCAGTACTTC
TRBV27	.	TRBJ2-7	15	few	CASSLSQRIPYEQYF	TGTGCCAGCAGTTTAAGTCAGCGGATCCCCTACGAGCAGTACTTC
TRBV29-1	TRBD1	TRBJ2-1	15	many	CSVDTDRDSYNEQFF	TGCAGCGTTGATACGGACAGGGACTCCTACAATGAGCAGTTCTTC
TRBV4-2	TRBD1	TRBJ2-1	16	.	CASSQDHPGTGGEQFF	TGTGCCAGCAGCCAAGATCATCCGGGGACAGGAGGTGAGCAGTTCTTC
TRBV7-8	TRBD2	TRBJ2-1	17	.	CASSWELAGGPYNEQFF	TGTGCCAGCAGCTGGGAACTAGCGGGAGGGCCTTACAATGAGCAGTTCTTC
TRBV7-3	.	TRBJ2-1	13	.	CASSAGYYNEQFF	TGTGCCAGCAGTGCGGGGTATTACAATGAGCAGTTCTTC
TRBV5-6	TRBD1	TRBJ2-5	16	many	CASSLPGGSVRETQYF	TGTGCCAGCAGCTTGCCAGGGGGCAGTGTTAGAGAGACCCAGTACTTC